The present T cell receptor beta chain was sequenced within a study of blood T cell repertoires in COVID-19. The method was immunoSEQ multiplex PCR; TCRdb's version includes in-frame clones alone and lacks a portion of them. The sample includes 95,000 to 110,000 clones, about four fifths of them seen just once. With 7 bases clipped from V and 3 bases from J, the junction kept 7 bases outside the gene matches. Germline-derived CDR1 and CDR2 are MNHEY and SVGAGI. This CDR3 contains 14 residues. Sequenced input: peripheral blood. The sequence was obtained from a woman of 80 years or more with active or convalescent COVID-19. This chain connects TRBV6-5 to TRBJ2-7; 9 bases align to TRBD1. CDR3 loop: CASNPTGGRYEQYF. CDR3 bases: TGTGCCAGCAATCCGACAGGGGGGCGCTACGAGCAGTACTTC.